This T cell receptor (beta chain) was recovered during a study of T cells in Graves' hyperthyroidism and ophthalmopathy. Study-wide background: The initial diagnosis was the point when peripheral blood was collected, ahead of any treatment.

RNA transcripts were the template for amplifying TCR beta CDR3 regions. With the HTBI primer set, the TCR CDR3 went through a first round of RT-PCR. A single record per CDR3 protein comes from TCRdb applying MiXCR to the multiplex PCR reads. The sample includes 550,000 to 800,000 distinct CDR3 sequences, about a sixth of them seen just once. This clonotype has a count of ten or more. Its antigen is undetermined. Per germline, CDR1 MDHEN and CDR2 SYDVKM. V lost 3 bases, J lost 4 bases, and 8 bases stayed unmatched. The CDR3 has 17 amino acids. Whole-study results and caveats: Before onset, by a median of approximately 6.8 months, the model predicted ophthalmopathy.

Patients aged 18 to 65 had newly diagnosed hyperthyroidism that had lasted under 2 months. Pregnant or lactating patients were excluded, as were those with uncontrolled infection or other autoimmune disease. The material sequenced was blood. The receptor was isolated from a man between 18 and 29 years old with Graves' hyperthyroidism. V and J are TRBV28 and TRBJ2-7, with TRBD2 matching over 14 bases. CDR3 sequence: CASSLLPGLAGAYEQYF. CDR3 nucleotide sequence: TGTGCCAGCAGTTTGCTACCGGGACTAGCGGGAGCGTACGAGCAGTACTTC.